These 21 T cell receptor beta chains were sequenced from one sample in a study of CD8+CD57+ T cells in acquired aplastic anemia. Researchers used genomic DNA as the template to profile TCR beta VDJ and CDR3. TCRdb re-called the reads through MiXCR, storing one row per CDR3 protein. The table has 100,000 to 150,000 distinct CDR3 sequences, over 30% seen once. Sequencing was done on patients that had shown CD8+CD57+ cell expansion by flow cytometry. Sequencing was done on a sample of sorted CD4+, CD8+, or CD8+CD57+ T cells (not recorded which) from PBMCs. The receptors were sampled from a human donor with aplastic anemia.

Points on this clonotype: A much bigger clone sits one base away, suggesting this may be a read error. CDR3 DNA sequence: TGTGCCGGCAGCTTAGTGGGGAGTGTGGCAGATACGCAGTATTTT. Translation: CAGSLVGSVADTQYF. The V call is TRBV11-1, the J call TRBJ2-3; TRBD2 is a possible D gene (5 bases). The CDR3 covers 15 residues. Germline CDR1 reads SGHAT; CDR2 reads FQDESV (reference sequence).

This clonotype was recorded many times. The chain recombines TRBV5-1 with TRBJ1-1; D is ambiguous. CDR3 length: 13 residues. Germline CDR1 reads SGHRS; CDR2 reads YFSETQ. V gave up 0 bases and J gave up 7 bases, with 10 bases separating them. CDR3 region: CASSLEGRVEAFF. The CDR3 nucleotides read TGCGCCAGCAGCTTGGAAGGTAGGGTTGAAGCTTTCTTT.

This clonotype was counted at least ten times. The rearrangement uses TRBV29-1 and TRBJ1-1; weak D call: TRBD1 (6 bases). Germline V gene lookup returns CDR1 SQVTM and CDR2 ANQGSEA. The CDR3 spans 14 residues. With 1 base removed from V and 0 bases from J, the gap between germline ends came to 9 bases. CDR3 in DNA: TGCAGCGTTGAAGGGAAGGGGGTGAACACTGAAGCTTTCTTT. As protein: CSVEGKGVNTEAFF.

Of note for this clonotype: A much larger clone sits a single nucleotide away, making a read error possible. The chain couples TRBV6-2 or TRBV6-3 to TRBJ2-7; D is undetermined. The CDR3 is 12 residues long. V lost 6 bases to trimming and J lost 5 bases, with 11 bases between them. The germline gives CDR1 MNHEY, CDR2 SVGEGT. The CDR3 bases are TGTGCCAGCAGCCCCATCTTCCACGAGCAGTACTTC. It is translated as CASSPIFHEQYF.

This clonotype was detected many times. The chain carries TRBV15 and TRBJ1-1, with 7 positions matching TRBD1. The CDR3 spans 11 residues. Looked up from germline, CDR1 is LNHNV and CDR2 is YYDKDF (reference sequence). J gave up 7 bases and V 5 bases, and 1 base lay outside the gene matches. For the CDR3, the DNA is TGTGCCACCAGCCGGACAGGTGAAGCTTTCTTT. This codes for CATSRTGEAFF.

This clonotype has just a few counts. This sequence joins TRBV12-5 and TRBJ1-2; TRBD1 matches 7 bases. V was pared by 4 bases and J by 0 bases, with 2 bases of the junction left unmatched. Germline-derived CDR1 and CDR2 are LGHNT and FRNRAP. CDR3 length: 14 residues. The CDR3 DNA reads TGTGCTAGTGGTTGGGGGACAGCTAACTATGGCTACACCTTC. It specifies CASGWGTANYGYTF.

The V and J genes are TRBV10-2 and TRBJ2-3; 8 bases match TRBD1. Trimming at V came to 4 bases and at J to 2 bases, leaving 5 bases not matched to a gene. Germline-derived CDR1 and CDR2 are WSHSY and SAAADI. CDR3 size: 15 residues. CDR3 coding DNA: TGCGCCAGCAGTGCCTTGGGACAGGTCACAGATACGCAGTATTTT. Protein sequence: CASSALGQVTDTQYF.

This clonotype was counted at least ten times. The chain carries TRBV20-1 and TRBJ1-2; no definite D call. Germline CDR1 and CDR2: DFQATT and SNEGSKA (reference sequence). V lost 2 bases and J 1 base, leaving 8 bases between the germline ends. CDR3 size: 13 residues. The CDR3 region is CSARKQFNYGYTF. In nucleotides, the CDR3 is TGCAGTGCTAGAAAACAATTTAACTATGGCTACACCTTC.

CDR3 coding DNA: TGTGCCAGTAAGGGACAGCATCACAGCTATGGCTACACCTTC. Its protein is CASKGQHHSYGYTF. The chain joins TRBV19 to TRBJ1-2, with 7 bases lining up with TRBD1. Germline lookup yields CDR1 LNHDA and CDR2 SQIVND (reference sequence). Trimming took 7 bases from V and 4 from J; bases not matched to a gene: 9. The CDR3 is made up of 14 amino acids.

Many counts were recorded for this clonotype. The V and J genes are TRBV6-1 and TRBJ2-7; D may be TRBD2 (5 bases). The germline V and J ends were trimmed by 5 bases and 2 bases, with 10 bases remaining between them. CDR3 size: 13 residues. Germline values: CDR1 MNHNS, CDR2 SASEGT. CDR3 sequence (DNA): TGTGCCAGCAGTCGGACGGGGACCTACGAGCAGTACTTC. This sequence encodes CASSRTGTYEQYF.

Concerning this clonotype: It is likely a read error, because the conserved phenylalanine at the end of the CDR3 is missing. V usage is TRBV19 and J usage is TRBJ1-2; weak D call: TRBD1 (6 bases). The CDR3 is 15 amino acids. Trimming took 9 bases from V and 4 from J, leaving 21 bases between them. From germline, CDR1 is LNHDA and CDR2 SQIVND (reference sequence). Written as DNA, the CDR3 is TGTGCCAGAAGCAGGGGACAACCATACCGCTATGGCTACACCCTC. This codes for CARSRGQPYRYGYTL.

A few counts support this clonotype. CDR3 loop: CASSTGGAELFF. The CDR3 bases are TGTGCCAGCTCGACGGGGGGTGCGGAGCTGTTTTTT. This chain links TRBV6-2 or TRBV6-3 with TRBJ2-2; 7 positions agree with TRBD2. Germline V CDR1 and CDR2: MNHEY, SVGEGT. V lost 8 bases, J lost 10 bases, and 7 bases stayed unmatched. There are 12 residues in the CDR3.

The chain links TRBV7-9 to TRBJ1-4; 7 nucleotides line up with TRBD1. Germline values: CDR1 SEHNR, CDR2 FQNEAQ (reference sequence). Unmatched junction bases numbered 8, after V lost 5 bases and J lost 5 bases. This CDR3 has 15 residues. The CDR3: CASSLTGTANEKLFF. The CDR3 nucleotides read TGTGCCAGCAGCCTCACCGGGACAGCAAATGAAAAACTGTTTTTT. Full variable domain (missing parts from reference TRBV7-9 and TRBJ1-4): DTGVSQNPRHKITKRGQNVTFRCDPISEHNRLYWYRQTLGQGPEFLTYFQNEAQLEKSRLLSDRFSAERPKGSFSTLEIQRTEQGDSAMYLCASSLTGTANEKLFFGSGTQLSVL.

At least ten counts were recorded for this clonotype. The chain joins TRBV7-8 to TRBJ1-1; D may be TRBD1 (5 bases). Deletions cut 0 bases from V and 7 bases from J, with 12 bases between. The germline V gene has CDR1 SGHVS and CDR2 FQNEAQ. The CDR3 runs to 14 residues. CDR3 bases: TGTGCCAGCAGCTTAGCGCGTAGGGGAGGTGAAGCTTTCTTT. It is translated as CASSLARRGGEAFF.

The chain combines TRBV19 with TRBJ1-6; no reliable D call. V lost 0 bases and J 10 bases, leaving 13 bases between the germline ends. Per germline, CDR1 LNHDA and CDR2 SQIVND (reference sequence). The CDR3 loop spans 15 amino acids. CDR3 nucleotides: TGTGCCAGTAGTATAGAAGTCGGCAGAGGGTCACCCCTCCACTTT. This sequence encodes CASSIEVGRGSPLHF.

This clonotype has a count of ten or more. V gene TRBV4-1 combines with J gene TRBJ2-7; D might be TRBD1 (5 bases). Germline lookup yields CDR1 MGHRA and CDR2 YSYEKL. This CDR3 contains 14 residues. Between the trimmed V and J ends, which lost 2 bases and 0 bases, there was a span of 8 bases. DNA for the CDR3: TGCGCCAGCAGCCAATCGACAGTCTCCTACGAGCAGTACTTC. Its translation is CASSQSTVSYEQYF.

Comment on this clonotype: Just one base apart from a much larger clone, this may be a read error. The chain employs TRBV20-1 and TRBJ2-2; 8 bases are shared with TRBD2. The CDR3 length is 14 residues. CDR1 DFQATT and CDR2 SNEGSKA come from the germline V gene (reference sequence). The ends lost 4 bases at V and 3 bases at J; junction bases unmatched: 4. This chain's CDR3 is CSANRGGDTGELFF. CDR3 DNA sequence: TGCAGTGCTAATCGGGGGGGCGACACCGGGGAGCTGTTTTTT.

The J gene is TRBJ1-1, the V gene TRBV29-1; D is possibly TRBD1 (6 bases). From germline, CDR1 is SQVTM and CDR2 ANQGSEA. CDR3 length equals 13 residues. Deletions cut 6 bases from V and 3 bases from J, with 14 bases between. The CDR3 region is CSVREQGDTEAFF. DNA of the CDR3: TGCAGCGTCCGAGAACAGGGAGACACTGAAGCTTTCTTT. Using reference TRBV29-1 and TRBJ1-1 for the parts outside the CDR3, the full variable domain is SAVISQKPSRDICQRGTSLTIQCQVDSQVTMMFWYRQQPGQSLTLIATANQGSEATYESGFVIDKFPISRPNLTFSTLTVSNMSPEDSSIYLCSVREQGDTEAFFGQGTRLTVV.

The table lists this clonotype with a count of one. One end of the junction is discordant with germline, which a read error may explain. This chain uses TRBV12-3 or TRBV12-4 with TRBJ1-5; tentative D call: TRBD1 (5 bases). This CDR3 is 14 amino acids long. The CDR3 sequence is CASSFGGASQPRHF. DNA for the CDR3: TGTGCCAGCAGTTTTGGAGGGGCTAGTCAGCCCCGGCATTTT.

This sequence joins TRBV4-2 and TRBJ1-1, with D unclear. This CDR3 has 15 amino acids. CDR1 and CDR2 (germline): LGHNA, YNFKEQ. V lost 0 bases to trimming and J lost 8 bases, with 16 bases between them. CDR3: CASSQEGFGRGEAFF. The CDR3 nucleotides read TGTGCCAGCAGCCAAGAGGGCTTCGGGCGAGGGGAAGCTTTCTTT.

This clonotype appeared a few times. The rearrangement joins TRBV20-1 to TRBJ2-1; D is unclear. V was trimmed by 3 bases and J by 0 bases, leaving 12 bases between them. CDR3 length: 15 residues. Germline CDR1 and CDR2: DFQATT and SNEGSKA (reference sequence). This CDR3 is CSASDGSSSYNEQFF. In DNA form, the CDR3 reads TGCAGTGCTAGTGATGGGTCAAGCTCCTACAATGAGCAGTTCTTC.